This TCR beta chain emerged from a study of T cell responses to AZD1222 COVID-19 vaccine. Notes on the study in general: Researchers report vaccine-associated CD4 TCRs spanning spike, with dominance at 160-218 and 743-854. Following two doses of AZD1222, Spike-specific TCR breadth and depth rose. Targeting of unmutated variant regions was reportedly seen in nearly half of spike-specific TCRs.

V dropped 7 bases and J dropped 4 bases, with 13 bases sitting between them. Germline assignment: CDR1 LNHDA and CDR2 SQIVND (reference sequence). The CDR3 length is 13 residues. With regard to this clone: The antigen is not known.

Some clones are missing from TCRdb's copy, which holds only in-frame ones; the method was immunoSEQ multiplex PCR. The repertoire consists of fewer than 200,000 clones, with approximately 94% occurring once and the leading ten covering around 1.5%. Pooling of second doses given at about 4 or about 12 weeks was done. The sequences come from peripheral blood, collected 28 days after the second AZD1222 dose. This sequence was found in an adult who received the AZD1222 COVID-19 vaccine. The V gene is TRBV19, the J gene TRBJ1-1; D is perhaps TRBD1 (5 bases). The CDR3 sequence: CASTVGAPTEAFF. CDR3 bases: TGTGCCAGTACGGTAGGGGCGCCCACTGAAGCTTTCTTT.